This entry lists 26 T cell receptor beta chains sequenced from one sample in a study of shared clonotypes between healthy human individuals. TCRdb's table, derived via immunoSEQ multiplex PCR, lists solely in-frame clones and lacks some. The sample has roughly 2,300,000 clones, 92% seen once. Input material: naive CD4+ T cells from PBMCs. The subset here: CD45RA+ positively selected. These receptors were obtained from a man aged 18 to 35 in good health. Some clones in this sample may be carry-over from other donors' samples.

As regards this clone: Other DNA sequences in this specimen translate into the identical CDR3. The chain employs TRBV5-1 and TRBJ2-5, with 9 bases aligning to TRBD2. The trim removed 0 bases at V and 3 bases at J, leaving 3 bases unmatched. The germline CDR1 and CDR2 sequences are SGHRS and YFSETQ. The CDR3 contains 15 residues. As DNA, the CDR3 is TGCGCCAGCAGCTTGGTTCCTAGCGGGAAAGAGACCCAGTACTTC. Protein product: CASSLVPSGKETQYF.

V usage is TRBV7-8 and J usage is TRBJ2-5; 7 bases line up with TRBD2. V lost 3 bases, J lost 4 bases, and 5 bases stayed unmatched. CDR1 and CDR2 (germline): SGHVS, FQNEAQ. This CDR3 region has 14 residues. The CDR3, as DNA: TGTGCCAGCAGCTTGTGGGCTAGCGGAGAGACCCAGTACTTC. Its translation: CASSLWASGETQYF.

DNA of the CDR3: TGTGCCATCCACAAGGGTCCAACCAATGGGGACTATGGCTACACCTTC. It specifies CAIHKGPTNGDYGYTF. V is TRBV10-3 and J is TRBJ1-2; D is unresolved. CDR3 length equals 16 residues. Trimming shortened V by 8 bases and J by 3 bases, and 22 bases separated the two germline ends. Germline CDR1 reads ENHRY; CDR2 reads SYGVKD.

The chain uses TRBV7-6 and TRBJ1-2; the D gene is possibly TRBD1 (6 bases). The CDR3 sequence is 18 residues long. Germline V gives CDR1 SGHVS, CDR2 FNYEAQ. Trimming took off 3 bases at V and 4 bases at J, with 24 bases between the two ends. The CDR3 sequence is CASSFRTPQWGPGYGYTF. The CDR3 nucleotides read TGTGCCAGCAGCTTCCGTACACCTCAATGGGGGCCGGGCTATGGCTACACCTTC.

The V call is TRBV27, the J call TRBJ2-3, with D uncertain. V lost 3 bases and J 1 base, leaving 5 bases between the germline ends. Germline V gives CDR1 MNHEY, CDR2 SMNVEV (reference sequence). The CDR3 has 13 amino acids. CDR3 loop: CASSFKGTDTQYF. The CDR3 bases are TGTGCCAGCAGTTTCAAGGGCACAGATACGCAGTATTTT.

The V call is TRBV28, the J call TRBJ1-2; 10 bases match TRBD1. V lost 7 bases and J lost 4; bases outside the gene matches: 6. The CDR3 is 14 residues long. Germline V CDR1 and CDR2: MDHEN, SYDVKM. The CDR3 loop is CASTRQGASYGYTF. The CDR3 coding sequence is TGTGCCAGCACACGACAGGGGGCGAGCTATGGCTACACCTTC.

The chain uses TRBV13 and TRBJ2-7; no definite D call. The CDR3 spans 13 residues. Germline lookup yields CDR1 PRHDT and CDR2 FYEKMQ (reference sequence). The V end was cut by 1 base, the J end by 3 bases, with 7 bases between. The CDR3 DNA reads TGTGCCAGCAGCTTAGACCGAAACTACGAGCAGTACTTC. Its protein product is CASSLDRNYEQYF. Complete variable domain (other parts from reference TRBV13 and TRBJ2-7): AAGVIQSPRHLIKEKRETATLKCYPIPRHDTVYWYQQGPGQDPQFLISFYEKMQSDKGSIPDRFSAQQFSDYHSELNMSSLELGDSALYFCASSLDRNYEQYFGPGTRLTVT.

The CDR3 is CASGGGRAGTEAFF. CDR3 nucleotide sequence: TGTGCTAGTGGTGGGGGAAGGGCGGGCACTGAAGCTTTCTTT. The chain combines TRBV12-5 with TRBJ1-1; a possible D gene is TRBD1 (5 bases). The germline V and J ends were trimmed by 5 bases and 4 bases, with 14 bases remaining between them. The CDR3 has 14 amino acids. Germline V CDR1 and CDR2: LGHNT, FRNRAP.

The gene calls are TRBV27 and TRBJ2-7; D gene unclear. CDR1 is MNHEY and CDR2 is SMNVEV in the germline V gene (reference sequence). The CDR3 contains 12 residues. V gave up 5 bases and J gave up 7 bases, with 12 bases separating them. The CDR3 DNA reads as TGTGCCAGCAGTCCCCCTCTCGGAGAGCAGTACTTC. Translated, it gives CASSPPLGEQYF.

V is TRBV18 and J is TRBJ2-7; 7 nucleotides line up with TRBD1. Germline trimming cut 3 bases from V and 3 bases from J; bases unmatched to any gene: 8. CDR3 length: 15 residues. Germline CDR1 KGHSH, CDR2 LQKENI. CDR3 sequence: CASSPGTESLYEQYF. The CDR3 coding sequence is TGTGCCAGCTCACCGGGGACAGAGTCTCTCTACGAGCAGTACTTC. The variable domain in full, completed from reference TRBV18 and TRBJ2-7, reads NAGVMQNPRHLVRRRGQEARLRCSPMKGHSHVYWYRQLPEEGLKFMVYLQKENIIDESGMPKERFSAEFPKEGPSILRIQQVVRGDSAAYFCASSPGTESLYEQYFGPGTRLTVT.

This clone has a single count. The CDR3: CASSLRQGTSGGHYEQYF. In DNA, the CDR3 is TGCGCCAGCAGCTTACGTCAGGGGACTAGCGGGGGACACTACGAGCAGTACTTC. The rearrangement joins TRBV5-1 to TRBJ2-7; 14 bases are a match to TRBD2. Germline V gene data show CDR1 as SGHRS and CDR2 as YFSETQ. This CDR3 has 18 amino acids. Losses at the gene ends were 2 bases for V and 3 bases for J; bases not matched to a gene: 10.

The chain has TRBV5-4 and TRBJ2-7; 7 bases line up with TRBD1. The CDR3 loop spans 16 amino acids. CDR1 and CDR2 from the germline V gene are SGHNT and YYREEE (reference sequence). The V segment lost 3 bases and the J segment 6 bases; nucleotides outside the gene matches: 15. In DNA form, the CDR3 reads TGTGCCAGCAGCTGGCAATCGACAGGGCAGGAAGCCGAGCAGTACTTC. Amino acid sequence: CASSWQSTGQEAEQYF.

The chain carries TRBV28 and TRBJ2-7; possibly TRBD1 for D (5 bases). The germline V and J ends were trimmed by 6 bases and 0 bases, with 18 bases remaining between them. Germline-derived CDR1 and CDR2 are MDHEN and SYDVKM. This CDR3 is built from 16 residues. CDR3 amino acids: CASRSYRYLSSYEQYF. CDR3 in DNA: TGTGCCAGCAGGTCATACAGGTACCTAAGCTCCTACGAGCAGTACTTC.

CDR3 region: CASSLASPGETQYF. CDR3 DNA sequence: TGCGCCAGCAGCTTGGCGTCACCAGGGGAGACCCAGTACTTC. This sequence joins TRBV5-1 and TRBJ2-5, with D perhaps matching TRBD1 (5 bases). V was clipped by 0 bases and J by 5 bases, with 11 bases between them. The CDR3 length is 14 residues. Per germline, CDR1 SGHRS and CDR2 YFSETQ.

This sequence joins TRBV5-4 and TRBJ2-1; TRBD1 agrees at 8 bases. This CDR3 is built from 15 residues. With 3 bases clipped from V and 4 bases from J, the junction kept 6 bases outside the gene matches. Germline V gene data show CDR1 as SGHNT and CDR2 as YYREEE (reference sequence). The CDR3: CASSYDRGYYNEQFF. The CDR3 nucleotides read TGTGCCAGCAGCTACGACAGGGGATATTACAATGAGCAGTTCTTC.

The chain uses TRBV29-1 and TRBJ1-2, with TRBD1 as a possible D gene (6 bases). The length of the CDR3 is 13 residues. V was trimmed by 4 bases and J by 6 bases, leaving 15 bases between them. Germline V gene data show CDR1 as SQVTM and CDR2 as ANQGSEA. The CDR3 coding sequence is TGCAGCGTTGCTGGGGGGCGCACGGATGGCTACACCTTC. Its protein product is CSVAGGRTDGYTF.

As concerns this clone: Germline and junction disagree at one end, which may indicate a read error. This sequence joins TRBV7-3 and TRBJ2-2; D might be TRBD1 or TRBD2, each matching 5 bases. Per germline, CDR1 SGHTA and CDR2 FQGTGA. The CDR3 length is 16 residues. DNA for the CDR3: TGTGCCAGCAGCTTAGGGGGTTATCGGAACGCCGGGGAGCTGTTTTTT. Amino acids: CASSLGGYRNAGELFF.

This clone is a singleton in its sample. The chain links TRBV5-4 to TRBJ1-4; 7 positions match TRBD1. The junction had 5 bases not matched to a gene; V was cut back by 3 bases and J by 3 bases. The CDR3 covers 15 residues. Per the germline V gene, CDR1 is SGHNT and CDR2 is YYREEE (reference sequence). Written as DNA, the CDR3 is TGTGCCAGCAGCTCCGGGACAGACGCTAATGAAAAACTGTTTTTT. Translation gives CASSSGTDANEKLFF.

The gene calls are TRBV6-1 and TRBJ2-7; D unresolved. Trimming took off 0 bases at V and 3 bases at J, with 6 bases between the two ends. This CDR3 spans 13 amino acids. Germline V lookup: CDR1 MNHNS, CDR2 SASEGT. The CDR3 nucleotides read TGTGCCAGCAGTGAAGCTAACTACTACGAGCAGTACTTC. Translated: CASSEANYYEQYF.

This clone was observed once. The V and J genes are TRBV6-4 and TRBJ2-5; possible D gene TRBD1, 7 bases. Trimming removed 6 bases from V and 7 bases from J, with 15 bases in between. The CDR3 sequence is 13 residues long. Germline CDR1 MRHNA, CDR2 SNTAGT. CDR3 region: CASSARQGGTQYF. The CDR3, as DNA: TGTGCCAGCAGCGCGCGCCAGGGGGGGACCCAGTACTTC.

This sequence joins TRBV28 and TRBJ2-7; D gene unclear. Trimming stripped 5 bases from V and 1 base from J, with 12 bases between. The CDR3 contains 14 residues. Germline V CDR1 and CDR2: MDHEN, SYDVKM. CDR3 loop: CASSPSRRSYEQYF. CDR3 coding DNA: TGTGCCAGCAGTCCAAGCAGGCGATCCTACGAGCAGTACTTC.

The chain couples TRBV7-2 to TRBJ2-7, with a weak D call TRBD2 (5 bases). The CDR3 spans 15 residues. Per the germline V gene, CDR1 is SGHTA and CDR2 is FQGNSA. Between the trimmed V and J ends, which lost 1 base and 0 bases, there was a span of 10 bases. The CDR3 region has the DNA TGTGCCAGCAGCTTAGTAAGAGGGAGCTCCTACGAGCAGTACTTC. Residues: CASSLVRGSSYEQYF.

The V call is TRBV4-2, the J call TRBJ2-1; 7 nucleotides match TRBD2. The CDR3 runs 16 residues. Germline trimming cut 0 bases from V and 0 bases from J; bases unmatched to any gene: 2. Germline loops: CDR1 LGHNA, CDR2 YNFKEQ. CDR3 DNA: TGTGCCAGCAGCCAAGATCTAGCGGACTCCTACAATGAGCAGTTCTTC. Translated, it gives CASSQDLADSYNEQFF.

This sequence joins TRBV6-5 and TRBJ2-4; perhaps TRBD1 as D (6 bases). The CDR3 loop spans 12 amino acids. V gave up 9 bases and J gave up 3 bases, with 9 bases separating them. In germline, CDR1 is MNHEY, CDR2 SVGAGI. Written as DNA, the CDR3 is TGTGCCAGTAAGGACAGCAAAAACATTCAGTACTTC. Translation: CASKDSKNIQYF.

The CDR3 DNA sequence: TGTGCCAGCAGCCCCTTAGAGCATGATACGCAGTATTTT. Translating it yields CASSPLEHDTQYF. This chain links TRBV7-3 with TRBJ2-3; D gene unclear. The V and J ends lost 5 bases and 6 bases respectively, with 12 bases between them. The CDR3 has 13 amino acids. The V gene's germline CDR1 is SGHTA and CDR2 FQGTGA.

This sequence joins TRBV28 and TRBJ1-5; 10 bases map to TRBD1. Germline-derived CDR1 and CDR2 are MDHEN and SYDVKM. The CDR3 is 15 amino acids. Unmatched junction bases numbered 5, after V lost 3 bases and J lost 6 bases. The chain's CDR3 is CASSLPTGGPQPQHF. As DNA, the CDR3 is TGTGCCAGCAGTTTGCCGACAGGGGGCCCTCAGCCCCAGCATTTT.